These 22 T cell receptor beta chains originate from one sample sequenced in a study of CD8+ T cells in alopecia areata. The treatment was: oral pan-JAK inhibitor, 5-10 mg twice daily. Extracted from the samples, RNA was reverse transcribed into cDNA to serve as the sequencing template. Measured with immunoSEQ multiplex PCR; TCRdb has only the in-frame clones, and not every one. There are around 97,000 clones in the sample; 85% to 90% occur only once, and 8.5% to 14% lies in the top ten. Sequenced material: CD8+ T cells sorted from blood, taken around week 31, from a patient treated with tofacitinib. These receptors were collected from a human donor with alopecia areata.

CDR3 nucleotides: TGTGCCAGCAGCCCTAGGGCGTGGGCACACCGCACTGAAGCTTTCTTT. Its protein is CASSPRAWAHRTEAFF. The chain combines TRBV14 with TRBJ1-1; D is undetermined. The CDR3 is made up of 16 amino acids. CDR1 SGHDN and CDR2 FVKESK come from the germline V gene. Between the trimmed V and J ends, which lost 4 bases and 4 bases, there was a span of 19 bases.

This clone was seen only once. V usage is TRBV2 and J usage is TRBJ1-5, with 9 bases identical to TRBD1. After removal of 6 bases from V and 5 bases from J, the junction contained 2 bases not matched to a gene. The CDR3 is 13 residues long. Germline V lookup: CDR1 SNHLY, CDR2 FYNNEI. In DNA, the CDR3 is TGTGCCAGCAGCGGGACAGGGTATCAGCCCCAGCATTTT. Its translation is CASSGTGYQPQHF. The full variable domain, with the rest looked up from reference TRBV2 and TRBJ1-5, is EPEVTQTPSHQVTQMGQEVILRCVPISNHLYFYWYRQILGQKVEFLVSFYNNEISEKSEIFDDQFSVERPDGSNFTLKIRSTKLEDSAMYFCASSGTGYQPQHFGDGTRLSIL.

This chain connects TRBV7-6 to TRBJ1-2; TRBD1 agrees at 8 bases. Germline CDR1 SGHVS, CDR2 FNYEAQ. There are 14 residues in the CDR3. V gave up 5 bases and J gave up 7 bases; unmatched junction bases: 9. The CDR3 coding sequence is TGTGCCAGCAGCCCGACAGGGGATGAGGGTGGCTACACCTTC. It translates to CASSPTGDEGGYTF.

The chain is built from TRBV27 and TRBJ2-7; D may be TRBD2 (6 bases). The germline V gene encodes CDR1 MNHEY and CDR2 SMNVEV (reference sequence). V gave up 0 bases and J gave up 6 bases, with 12 bases separating them. CDR3 size: 14 residues. CDR3 DNA sequence: TGTGCCAGCAGTTTATCGGCGGGGAATGGCGAGCAGTACTTC. Protein sequence: CASSLSAGNGEQYF.

The chain has TRBV5-1 and TRBJ2-3, with D perhaps TRBD2 (6 bases). The germline V and J ends were trimmed by 7 bases and 2 bases, with 14 bases remaining between them. This CDR3 has 14 residues. Germline CDR1 reads SGHRS; CDR2 reads YFSETQ. The CDR3 region has the DNA TGCGCCAGCCGCCTGGAGGGAACCACAGATACGCAGTATTTT. Translating it yields CASRLEGTTDTQYF.

This clone came up once. The chain couples TRBV7-9 to TRBJ1-1, with 9 bases matching TRBD1. The CDR3 sequence is 16 residues long. Germline values: CDR1 SEHNR, CDR2 FQNEAQ (reference sequence). V shed 4 bases and J 0 bases; nucleotides not matched to a gene: 6. CDR3 bases: TGTGCCAGCAGCTCGGCCAGGACAGGGGTGAACACTGAAGCTTTCTTT. It encodes CASSSARTGVNTEAFF.

This clone was observed a single time. The chain employs TRBV6-1 and TRBJ1-2, with TRBD1 matching over 7 bases. This CDR3 contains 14 residues. V shed 0 bases and J 6 bases; nucleotides not matched to a gene: 4. CDR1 and CDR2 from the germline V gene are MNHNS and SASEGT. The CDR3 DNA follows: TGTGCCAGCAGTGAAGCTTCAGGGACAGATGGCTACACCTTC. Its protein is CASSEASGTDGYTF.

V usage is TRBV4-1 and J usage is TRBJ2-5; TRBD1 is a possible D gene (5 bases). The CDR3 is 13 residues long. Per the germline V gene, CDR1 is MGHRA and CDR2 is YSYEKL. Trimming removed 0 bases at V and 4 bases at J, with 6 bases between. The CDR3 DNA follows: TGCGCCAGCAGCCAAGACAGGGCAGAGACCCAGTACTTC. Its protein is CASSQDRAETQYF.

CDR3 DNA sequence: TGTGCCAGTAGTATATTTGGCGACGAGCAGTACTTC. The encoded protein is CASSIFGDEQYF. The rearrangement uses TRBV19 and TRBJ2-7; D uncertain. V lost 2 bases and J 5 bases, leaving 7 bases between the germline ends. The CDR3 runs 12 residues. Per the germline V gene, CDR1 is LNHDA and CDR2 is SQIVND (reference sequence). Looking up the rest from reference TRBV19 and TRBJ2-7 gives the full variable domain: DGGITQSPKYLFRKEGQNVTLSCEQNLNHDAMYWYRQDPGQGLRLIYYSQIVNDFQKGDIAEGYSVSREKKESFPLTVTSAQKNPTAFYLCASSIFGDEQYFGPGTRLTVT.

Here the CDR3 reads CASIGDAWGYTGELFF. In nucleotides, the CDR3 is TGTGCCAGCATAGGTGATGCGTGGGGGTATACCGGGGAGCTGTTTTTT. The chain uses TRBV2 and TRBJ2-2; either TRBD1 or TRBD2 may fit D (5 bases each). This CDR3 spans 16 amino acids. Trimming left V 7 bases short and J 5 bases short, with 20 bases between. Looked up from germline, CDR1 is SNHLY and CDR2 is FYNNEI.

CDR3 in amino acids: CASGSGLSNEQFF. Written as DNA, the CDR3 is TGTGCCAGCGGATCGGGACTTTCCAATGAGCAGTTCTTC. The rearrangement joins TRBV7-3 to TRBJ2-1; D perhaps matches TRBD2 (6 bases). Germline assignment: CDR1 SGHTA and CDR2 FQGTGA. This CDR3 region has 13 residues. V was pared by 8 bases and J by 6 bases, with 14 bases between.

The chain combines TRBV7-6 with TRBJ2-1, with a possible D match to TRBD1 (5 bases). The V gene lost 1 base and the J gene lost 9 bases, with 16 bases spanning the gap. The V gene's germline CDR1 is SGHVS and CDR2 FNYEAQ. The CDR3 has 15 amino acids. CDR3 in amino acids: CASSLGGLTFREQFF. The CDR3 region has the DNA TGTGCCAGCAGCTTAGGGGGCCTCACGTTCCGTGAGCAGTTCTTC.

The chain recombines TRBV10-1 with TRBJ2-1, with TRBD1 identical over 11 bases. Losses at the gene ends were 3 bases for V and 7 bases for J; bases not matched to a gene: 11. The CDR3 consists of 17 residues. Germline loops: CDR1 WNHNN, CDR2 SYGVQD (reference sequence). CDR3 residues: CASSEGLGQGVGNEQFF. The CDR3 DNA follows: TGCGCCAGCAGTGAAGGGTTGGGACAGGGGGTTGGGAATGAGCAGTTCTTC.

This clone has a single count. This chain joins TRBV29-1 and TRBJ2-1, with 10 bases identical to TRBD2. The J segment lost 6 bases and the V segment lost 6 bases, leaving 8 bases of the junction unmatched. This CDR3 region has 14 residues. CDR1 and CDR2 from the germline V gene are SQVTM and ANQGSEA. CDR3 sequence (DNA): TGCAGCGTGGGGGTAGCGGGGGGACCCAATGAGCAGTTCTTC. Its protein is CSVGVAGGPNEQFF.

This chain joins TRBV2 and TRBJ2-4; D unclear. The CDR3 totals 15 residues. Germline lookup yields CDR1 SNHLY and CDR2 FYNNEI. The V and J ends lost 1 base and 5 bases respectively, with 12 bases between them. The CDR3 coding sequence is TGTGCCAGCAGTGAAGATTCTAGGACCCAAAACATTCAGTACTTC. The encoded protein is CASSEDSRTQNIQYF.

The rearrangement uses TRBV25-1 and TRBJ2-7; a possible D gene is TRBD2 (6 bases). V was cut by 7 bases and J by 7 bases, with 23 bases left in between. Germline CDR1 and CDR2: MGHDK and SYGVNS. The CDR3 is made up of 15 amino acids. In DNA form, the CDR3 reads TGTGCCAGCAACCCCCGCACGGGGGTCCCGGGTGAGCAGTACTTC. It yields the protein CASNPRTGVPGEQYF.

About this clone itself: This CDR3 is also generated by other DNA sequences in the sample. The rearrangement joins TRBV7-9 to TRBJ2-7; D is unresolved. The V gene's germline CDR1 is SEHNR and CDR2 FQNEAQ (reference sequence). V was clipped by 1 base and J by 7 bases, with 5 bases between them. The length of the CDR3 is 11 residues. CDR3 loop: CASSLDGEQYF. CDR3 DNA sequence: TGTGCCAGCAGCTTAGACGGGGAGCAGTACTTC.

The V and J genes are TRBV19 and TRBJ2-1; TRBD2 agrees at 10 bases. V was clipped by 2 bases and J by 3 bases; unmatched bases: 7. CDR3 length equals 17 residues. In germline, CDR1 is LNHDA, CDR2 SQIVND (reference sequence). CDR3 sequence: CASSIRDGTSDYNEQFF. In DNA, the CDR3 is TGTGCCAGTAGTATAAGGGACGGGACTAGCGACTACAATGAGCAGTTCTTC.

This chain connects TRBV2 to TRBJ2-7; a possible D gene is TRBD2 (5 bases). The V gene's germline CDR1 is SNHLY and CDR2 FYNNEI. The CDR3 loop spans 16 amino acids. Trimming took 2 bases from V and 6 from J, leaving 20 bases between them. In DNA form, the CDR3 reads TGTGCCAGCAGTGAATCGGGGAAAAGGACGCGTTTCGAGCAGTACTTC. Translating gives CASSESGKRTRFEQYF.

This clone was counted only a few times. The rearrangement uses TRBV19 and TRBJ1-5; 7 nucleotides match TRBD1. There are 15 residues in the CDR3. From germline, CDR1 is LNHDA and CDR2 SQIVND (reference sequence). J was trimmed by 3 bases and V by 6 bases; bases with no gene match: 8. CDR3 DNA: TGTGCCAGTAGCCTAGACAGGGACCTCAATCAGCCCCAGCATTTT. This translates into CASSLDRDLNQPQHF.

CDR3 residues: CASSPYGTGAGVEQYF. DNA for the CDR3: TGTGCCAGCAGCCCCTACGGAACGGGGGCCGGTGTGGAGCAGTACTTC. V and J are TRBV5-5 and TRBJ2-7; D could derive from TRBD1 or TRBD2 (6 bases each). The germline CDR1 and CDR2 sequences are SGHKS and YYEKEE (reference sequence). With 4 bases removed from V and 7 bases from J, the gap between germline ends came to 24 bases. The CDR3 spans 16 residues. Filled out from reference TRBV5-5 and TRBJ2-7, the complete variable domain reads DAGVTQSPTHLIKTRGQQVTLRCSPISGHKSVSWYQQVLGQGPQFIFQYYEKEERGRGNFPDRFSARQFPNYSSELNVNALLLGDSALYLCASSPYGTGAGVEQYFGPGTRLTVT.

The chain uses TRBV4-1 and TRBJ2-7; possible D gene TRBD1, 5 bases. The germline V and J ends were trimmed by 0 bases and 7 bases, with 13 bases remaining between them. This CDR3 has 14 amino acids. The germline V gene encodes CDR1 MGHRA and CDR2 YSYEKL. The CDR3 DNA reads TGCGCCAGCAGCCAAGATAGGGGATCAGGGGAGCAGTACTTC. It translates to CASSQDRGSGEQYF.